This T cell receptor beta chain was sequenced in a study of beta chain features in type 1 diabetes. Every bit of the isolated RNA underwent reverse transcription, so sequencing read expressed TCRB transcripts. Assay used: immunoSEQ multiplex PCR; TCRdb lists only in-frame clones, some missing. The table records a few hundred thousand clones, approximately 12% of them present only once. Germline CDR1 MDHEN, CDR2 SYDVKM. The CDR3 consists of 15 residues. J was trimmed by 8 bases and V by 5 bases; bases with no gene match: 7. Note on this clone: Antigen: not known.

Study-level points and caveats: Among all four CD4+ subsets, Type 1 diabetes patients had TCRB CDR3s that were moderately but significantly shorter.

The chain joins TRBV28 to TRBJ1-4; the match to TRBD1 covers 11 bases. The clonotype comes from a woman in her late teens or twenties with type 1 diabetes. Material for sequencing was naive CD4+ T cells from blood. The CDR3 sequence is CASSTDRGRFEKLFF. DNA of the CDR3: TGTGCCAGCAGTACGGACAGGGGGCGCTTCGAAAAACTGTTTTTT. The entire variable domain, with the rest obtained from reference TRBV28 and TRBJ1-4, is as follows: DVKVTQSSRYLVKRTGEKVFLECVQDMDHENMFWYRQDPGLGLRLIYFSYDVKMKEKGDIPEGYSVSREKKERFSLILESASTNQTSMYLCASSTDRGRFEKLFFGSGTQLSVL.